Sequencing of this T cell receptor beta chain was carried out in a study of cytomegalovirus exposure and HLA in healthy donors. Study background: There were 88 million or so unique TCRs (from HLA-typed donors) in an early data release.

Findings of the study overall: Follow-up analysis found HLA locus-dependent TCR association rates, highest for DRB1 and lowest for HLA-C.

Remarks on this clone: What it recognizes is unknown.

CDR1 is MGHRA, CDR2 YSYEKL, per germline. V shed 4 bases and J shed 6 bases, with 6 bases lying between them. The CDR3 spans 11 residues. 60 Vbeta and 13 Jbeta primers were used in PCR. Produced via immunoSEQ multiplex PCR; TCRdb's table is partial and in-frame only. The data hold fewer than 75,000 clones, with about 83% observed a single time. The sequenced material came from PBMCs. This clonotype was obtained from a man aged 30-40 years in good health and CMV-seronegative. The chain recombines TRBV4-1 with TRBJ1-2; no clear D. The CDR3 DNA sequence: TGCGCCAGCAGCCTCGGGGATGGCTACACCTTC. It codes for CASSLGDGYTF.